This T cell receptor (beta chain) stems from a study of metastatic and nonmetastatic thyroid tumors. Study summary: The comparison covered peripheral blood and tumor or nodule tissue in malignant and benign thyroid patients.

Original processing notes: Between-group CDR3 differences, defined by clinicopathological status, yielded a distant-metastasis classifier for papillary thyroid cancer. MiXCR reprocessed the PCR reads for TCRdb. The V and J calls here are based on TCRdb, not the publication. The repertoire holds about 48,000 clones, with approximately 24% as singletons. Each patient came to thyroid surgery without any prior treatment (of any kind). This clone was recorded at least ten times. Its target is unknown. Study conclusions and caveats: Benign nodules were reported to have significantly lower TCR beta diversity than malignant thyroid tumors, in blood and tumor.

Germline V gene lookup returns CDR1 MDHEN and CDR2 SYDVKM. CDR3 length: 14 amino acids. V dropped 2 bases and J dropped 5 bases, with 12 bases sitting between them. Sequenced material: blood. The genes are TRBV28 and TRBJ1-1; D not certain. This TCR was sampled from a male donor with papillary thyroid cancer or a benign thyroid nodule (not recorded which). Some clones in this sample may be carry-over from other donors' samples. In DNA form, the CDR3 reads TGTGCCAGCAGTTTACTTACGGAGTGGACTGAAGCTTTCTTT. This sequence encodes CASSLLTEWTEAFF. The variable domain in full, completed from reference TRBV28 and TRBJ1-1, reads DVKVTQSSRYLVKRTGEKVFLECVQDMDHENMFWYRQDPGLGLRLIYFSYDVKMKEKGDIPEGYSVSREKKERFSLILESASTNQTSMYLCASSLLTEWTEAFFGQGTRLTVV.